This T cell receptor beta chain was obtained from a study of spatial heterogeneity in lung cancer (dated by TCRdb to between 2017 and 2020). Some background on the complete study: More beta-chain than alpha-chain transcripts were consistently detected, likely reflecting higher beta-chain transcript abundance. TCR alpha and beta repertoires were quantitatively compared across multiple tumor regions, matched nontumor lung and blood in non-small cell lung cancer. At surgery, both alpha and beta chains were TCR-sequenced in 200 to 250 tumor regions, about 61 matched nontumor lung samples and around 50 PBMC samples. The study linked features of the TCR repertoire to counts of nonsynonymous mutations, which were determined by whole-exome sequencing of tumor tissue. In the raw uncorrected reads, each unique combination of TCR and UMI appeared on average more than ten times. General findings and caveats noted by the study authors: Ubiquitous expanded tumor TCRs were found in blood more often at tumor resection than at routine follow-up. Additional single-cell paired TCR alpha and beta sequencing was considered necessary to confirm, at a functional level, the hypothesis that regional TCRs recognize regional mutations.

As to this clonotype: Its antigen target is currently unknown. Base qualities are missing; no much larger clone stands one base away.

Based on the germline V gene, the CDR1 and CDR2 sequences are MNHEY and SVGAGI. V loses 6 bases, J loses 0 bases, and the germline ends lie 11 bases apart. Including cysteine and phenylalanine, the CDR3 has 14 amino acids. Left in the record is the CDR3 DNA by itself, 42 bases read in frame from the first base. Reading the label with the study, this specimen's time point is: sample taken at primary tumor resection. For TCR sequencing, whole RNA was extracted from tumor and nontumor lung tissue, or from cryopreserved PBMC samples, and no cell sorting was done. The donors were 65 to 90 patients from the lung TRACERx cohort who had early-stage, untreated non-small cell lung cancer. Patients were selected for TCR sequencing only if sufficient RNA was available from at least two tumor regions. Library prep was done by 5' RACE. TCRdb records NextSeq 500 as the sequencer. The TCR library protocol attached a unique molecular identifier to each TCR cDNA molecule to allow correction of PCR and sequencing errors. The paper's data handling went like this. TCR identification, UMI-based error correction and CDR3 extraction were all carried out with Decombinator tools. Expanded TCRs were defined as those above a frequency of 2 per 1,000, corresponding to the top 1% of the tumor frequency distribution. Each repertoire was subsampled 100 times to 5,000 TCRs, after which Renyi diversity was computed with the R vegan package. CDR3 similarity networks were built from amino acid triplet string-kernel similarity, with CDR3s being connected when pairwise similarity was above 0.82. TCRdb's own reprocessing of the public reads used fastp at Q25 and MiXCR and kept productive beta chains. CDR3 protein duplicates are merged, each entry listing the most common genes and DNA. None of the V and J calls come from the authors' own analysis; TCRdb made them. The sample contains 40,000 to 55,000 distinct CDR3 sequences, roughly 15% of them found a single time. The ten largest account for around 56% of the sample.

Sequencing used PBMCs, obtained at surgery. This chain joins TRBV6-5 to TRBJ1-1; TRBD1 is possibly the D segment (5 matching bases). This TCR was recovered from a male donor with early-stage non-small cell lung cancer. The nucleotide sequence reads TGTGCCAGCAGCCGGGACGGCATGAACACTGAAGCTTTCTTT. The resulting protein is CASSRDGMNTEAFF.